This TCR beta chain was retrieved from a study of blood T cell repertoires in COVID-19. Study-wide context: PBMCs, B-cell-depleted T cells, or T cells were the source of the cDNA or gDNA that made up the material.

Seattle patient enrollment occurred during active infection, with longitudinal follow-up thereafter. Original data processing: Amplifying reference gene primers gave estimates of nucleated cell counts. The table came from immunoSEQ multiplex PCR; TCRdb's copy has only in-frame clones and leaves some out. D and trimming come from the DNA, and the V and J calls and clone size come from that table. The table has roughly 62,000 clones, roughly 84% seen once. Germline-derived CDR1 and CDR2 are LGHNA and YNFKEQ. The CDR3 loop spans 17 amino acids. V trimming: 4 bases; J trimming: 3 bases; junction bases outside the gene matches: 11.

The sample taken for sequencing was peripheral blood. V usage is TRBV4-2 and J usage is TRBJ2-3; 9 nucleotides align to TRBD1. The receptor was isolated from an elderly man with COVID-19, enrolled during active disease. The CDR3 loop is CASSLVLRTGVTDTQYF. CDR3 bases: TGTGCCAGCAGCCTCGTACTTAGGACAGGGGTGACAGATACGCAGTATTTT.